The rows below give T cell receptor beta chains drawn from one sample of a study of blood T cell repertoires in COVID-19. Method: immunoSEQ multiplex PCR; TCRdb's copy keeps in-frame clones and lacks some. The sample contains some 86,000 clones, roughly 84% of which appear only once. Material: peripheral blood. These receptors originate from a woman aged 70-85 years with acute or convalescent COVID-19. The CDR3 runs from the conserved cysteine through the conserved F or W. The order of the fields is V gene, D gene, J gene, CDR3 protein, CDR3 DNA. A D gene is named only where the DNA matches it firmly.

>TRBV6-6|-|TRBJ2-2
CASSYQGPDTGELFF
TGTGCCAGCAGTTACCAGGGGCCAGACACCGGGGAGCTGTTTTTT
>TRBV19|-|TRBJ1-2
CASKQGPSNYGYTF
TGTGCCAGTAAGCAGGGGCCATCTAACTATGGCTACACCTTC
>TRBV4-2|-|TRBJ2-1
CASSQGAAVPRDEQFF
TGTGCCAGCAGCCAAGGAGCAGCGGTCCCTAGGGATGAGCAGTTCTTC
>TRBV27|TRBD1|TRBJ1-1
CASSLTPGGFTEAFF
TGTGCCAGCAGTTTAACTCCAGGGGGTTTCACTGAAGCTTTCTTT
>TRBV5-1|TRBD1|TRBJ1-6
CASSYRTGYVGSPLHF
TGCGCCAGCAGCTATCGGACAGGGTATGTTGGTTCACCCCTCCACTTT
>TRBV24-1|TRBD1|TRBJ2-5
CATSDPGQGTRETQYF
TGTGCCACCAGTGATCCGGGACAGGGGACCCGAGAGACCCAGTACTTC
>TRBV9|TRBD2|TRBJ2-3
CASSVASSGFTDTQYF
TGTGCCAGCAGCGTAGCATCTAGCGGGTTTACAGATACGCAGTATTTT
>TRBV6-2/TRBV6-3|-|TRBJ1-1
CASSYSGWGGTEAFF
TGTGCCAGCAGTTACTCGGGATGGGGGGGCACTGAAGCTTTCTTT
>TRBV4-2|-|TRBJ2-2
CASSPYTGELFF
TGTGCCAGCAGCCCATACACCGGGGAGCTGTTTTTT
>TRBV6-6|-|TRBJ1-3
CASRSGDGNTIYF
TGTGCCAGCAGGTCAGGGGATGGAAACACCATATATTTT
>TRBV18|-|TRBJ1-1
CASSPRAGEGTEAFF
TGTGCCAGCTCACCACGGGCAGGGGAAGGAACTGAAGCTTTCTTT
>TRBV19|TRBD2|TRBJ2-1
CASSKASGGALSSYNEQFF
TGTGCCAGTAGTAAGGCTAGCGGGGGGGCCTTAAGCTCCTACAATGAGCAGTTCTTC
>TRBV19|TRBD1|TRBJ1-6
CASSRGQSPSPLHF
TGTGCCAGTAGTAGGGGACAGTCTCCATCACCCCTCCACTTT
>TRBV2|TRBD2|TRBJ2-4
CASSEPRERNIQYF
TGTGCCAGCAGTGAACCGCGGGAGAGGAACATTCAGTACTTC
>TRBV7-2|TRBD1|TRBJ2-3
CASRQGASGVQYF
TGTGCCAGCAGACAGGGGGCTAGCGGAGTGCAGTATTTT
>TRBV3-1/TRBV3-2|-|TRBJ1-1
CASSLKSMNTEAFF
TGTGCCAGCAGTCTTAAGAGCATGAACACTGAAGCTTTCTTT
>TRBV12-3/TRBV12-4|-|TRBJ1-2
CASSRDRVYGYTF
TGTGCCAGCAGCCGTGACAGAGTCTATGGCTACACCTTC
>TRBV3-1/TRBV3-2|-|TRBJ2-4
CASSQPRGRGTIQYF
TGTGCCAGCAGCCAACCCCGTGGAAGGGGTACCATTCAGTACTTC
>TRBV5-6|-|TRBJ1-5
CASSLSGTLAQPQHF
TGTGCCAGCAGCTTGAGTGGGACATTAGCTCAGCCCCAGCATTTT